This TCR beta chain was captured by sequencing in a study of shared clonotypes between healthy human individuals. The study, taken as a whole, reports: Clonotype sharing among donors likely depends on sequencing depth.

The CDR3 totals 16 residues. Trimming took off 0 bases at V and 6 bases at J, with 16 bases between the two ends. Germline CDR1 reads SGHNT; CDR2 reads YYREEE (reference sequence). As concerns this clone: Its cognate antigen is unknown.

Clones were read by immunoSEQ multiplex PCR, and TCRdb kept only the in-frame ones, dropping some. The table lists about 2.4 million clones, roughly 92% of them singletons. The sample consisted of naive CD4+ T cells sorted from blood. As for subset: CD45RA+ positively selected. This TCR came from a man aged 18 to 35 in good health. This chain connects TRBV5-4 to TRBJ2-1; no clear D. The CDR3 nucleotides are TGTGCCAGCAGCTTGGGTCCTGCCTTCTCTGGCAATGAGCAGTTCTTC. Protein product: CASSLGPAFSGNEQFF.